The 32 T cell receptor beta chains below were found in one sample sequenced in a study of PD-L1 blockade in urothelial cancer. TCRdb's copy holds only in-frame clones and misses some; the assay was immunoSEQ multiplex PCR. The data hold about 420 clones, with around two fifths observed a single time. The sample was tumor tissue, taken before atezolizumab (anti-PD-L1) treatment. The receptors were gathered from a man between 65 and 85 years old with urothelial cancer.

V gene TRBV19 combines with J gene TRBJ1-2; 8 bases match TRBD1. This CDR3 is 13 amino acids long. The V and J ends lost 5 bases and 4 bases, in that order; junction bases with no gene match: 3. Per the germline V gene, CDR1 is LNHDA and CDR2 is SQIVND (reference sequence). The CDR3 nucleotides are TGTGCCAGTAGTCCGACAGGGGCCTATGGCTACACCTTC. Its protein is CASSPTGAYGYTF.

This clone counts as large. This chain links TRBV11-3 with TRBJ1-2; D possibly corresponds to TRBD1 (5 bases). The CDR3 totals 16 residues. The germline gives CDR1 SGHNT, CDR2 YENEEA. The germline V and J ends were trimmed by 3 bases and 6 bases, with 20 bases remaining between them. CDR3 protein: CASSFLSPRDQDGYTF. DNA for the CDR3: TGTGCCAGCAGCTTCCTTTCTCCCAGGGATCAGGATGGCTACACCTTC.

The chain couples TRBV6-8 to TRBJ2-7; no definite D call. This CDR3 is 14 amino acids long. V was clipped by 4 bases and J by 9 bases, with 19 bases between them. Germline V gene lookup returns CDR1 MNHGY and CDR2 SAAAGT. In DNA, the CDR3 is TGTGCCAGCAGTTTCACGCCCAGCGTATCGAGGCAGTACTTC. Protein: CASSFTPSVSRQYF.

This chain connects TRBV6-8 to TRBJ1-3; the D gene is possibly TRBD1 (6 bases). V gave up 4 bases and J gave up 0 bases, with 10 bases separating them. The CDR3 length is 15 residues. The germline CDR1 and CDR2 sequences are MNHGY and SAAAGT. CDR3 sequence reads: CASSSTGRSGNTIYF. CDR3 nucleotide sequence: TGTGCCAGCAGTTCAACAGGGCGCTCTGGAAACACCATATATTTT.

The chain couples TRBV28 to TRBJ2-7, with no clear D. This CDR3 is 14 amino acids long. Trimming took 5 bases from V and 2 from J, leaving 13 bases between them. In germline, CDR1 is MDHEN, CDR2 SYDVKM. The CDR3, as DNA: TGTGCCAGCAGTACCCCGAACCAAGCCTACGAGCAGTACTTC. Protein product: CASSTPNQAYEQYF.

The J gene is TRBJ1-2, the V gene TRBV28; possible D gene TRBD1, 6 bases. Germline loops: CDR1 MDHEN, CDR2 SYDVKM. Deletions cut 6 bases from V and 2 bases from J, with 10 bases between. This CDR3 comprises 13 residues. The chain's CDR3 is CASSLTGNYGYTF. CDR3 DNA sequence: TGTGCCAGCAGCTTAACAGGGAACTATGGCTACACCTTC.

Sample share makes this clone large. The rearrangement uses TRBV6-8 and TRBJ2-1; a possible D gene is TRBD2 (5 bases). The CDR3 totals 13 residues. Germline CDR1 and CDR2: MNHGY and SAAAGT. V shed 4 bases and J shed 5 bases, with 9 bases lying between them. The CDR3: CASSSGEHNEQFF. Written as DNA, the CDR3 is TGTGCCAGCAGTTCTGGGGAGCACAATGAGCAGTTCTTC.

By share, this clone counts as hyperexpanded. The chain combines TRBV11-3 with TRBJ1-1, with D perhaps TRBD1 (5 bases). Germline-derived CDR1 and CDR2 are SGHNT and YENEEA. The CDR3 is made up of 16 amino acids. Deletions cut 4 bases from V and 1 base from J, with 16 bases between. CDR3: CASSSPGEGQNTEAFF. The CDR3, as DNA: TGTGCCAGCAGCTCCCCGGGGGAGGGGCAGAACACTGAAGCTTTCTTT.

This clone has a handful of counts. The J gene is TRBJ2-1, the V gene TRBV11-3, with 7 nucleotides matching TRBD2. Losses at the gene ends were 8 bases for V and 0 bases for J; bases not matched to a gene: 7. In germline, CDR1 is SGHNT, CDR2 YENEEA. CDR3 length: 15 amino acids. The CDR3 loop is CASSLGGSSYNEQFF. CDR3 DNA sequence: TGTGCCAGCTCTCTGGGAGGGAGCTCCTACAATGAGCAGTTCTTC.

This clone is labeled as large. V usage is TRBV6-8 and J usage is TRBJ2-3; possible D gene TRBD1, 6 bases. Trimming cost V 5 bases and J 1 base, with 10 bases left between them. CDR1 and CDR2 from the germline V gene are MNHGY and SAAAGT. The CDR3 spans 14 residues. The CDR3 here is CASSDAGGTDTQYF. As DNA, the CDR3 is TGTGCCAGCAGTGACGCAGGGGGCACAGATACGCAGTATTTT.

The chain carries TRBV28 and TRBJ1-2, with a weak D call TRBD1 (5 bases). Germline V gene sequence: CDR1 MDHEN, CDR2 SYDVKM. The germline V and J ends were trimmed by 5 bases and 11 bases, with 15 bases remaining between them. The CDR3 has 12 residues. As DNA, the CDR3 is TGTGCCAGCAGTCCCTCCGCCGGGGGGTACACCTTC. Translated: CASSPSAGGYTF.

This clone ranks as hyperexpanded. V gene TRBV30 combines with J gene TRBJ1-1; D call uncertain. Germline CDR1 reads GTSNPN; CDR2 reads SVGIG (reference sequence). V was pared by 1 base and J by 1 base, with 7 bases between. The CDR3 totals 13 residues. Here the CDR3 DNA reads TGTGCCTGGAGTGCCCGGGAGAACACTGAAGCTTTCTTT. Residues: CAWSARENTEAFF.

The chain combines TRBV23-1 with TRBJ2-2; TRBD1 matches 10 bases. TRBV23-1 is placed among ORFs of uncertain function. Germline trimming cut 6 bases from V and 2 bases from J; bases unmatched to any gene: 6. This CDR3 spans 16 amino acids. As DNA, the CDR3 is TGCGCCAGCAGCCCCCGGGACAGGGGTAACACCGGGGAGCTGTTTTTT. As protein: CASSPRDRGNTGELFF.

This clone was recorded a few times. J is TRBJ2-2 and V is TRBV11-3, with 7 bases that match TRBD2. After removal of 5 bases from V and 2 bases from J, the junction contained 2 bases not matched to a gene. The CDR3 length is 14 residues. Looked up from germline, CDR1 is SGHNT and CDR2 is YENEEA. The CDR3 sequence is CASSQAGNTGELFF. The CDR3 DNA reads as TGTGCCAGCAGCCAAGCGGGAAACACCGGGGAGCTGTTTTTT. The entire variable domain, with the rest obtained from reference TRBV11-3 and TRBJ2-2, is as follows: EAGVVQSPRYKIIEKKQPVAFWCNPISGHNTLYWYLQNLGQGPELLIRYENEEAVDDSQLPKDRFSAERLKGVDSTLKIQPAELGDSAVYLCASSQAGNTGELFFGEGSRLTVL.

The chain couples TRBV18 to TRBJ1-1; D is undetermined. With 6 bases removed from V and 1 base from J, the gap between germline ends came to 9 bases. The CDR3 runs to 13 residues. The germline gives CDR1 KGHSH, CDR2 LQKENI. The CDR3 region is CASSAGSNTEAFF. The DNA of the CDR3 is TGTGCCAGCTCGGCAGGATCGAACACTGAAGCTTTCTTT.

The chain links TRBV15 to TRBJ1-2; TRBD1 is a possible D gene (5 bases). Germline CDR1 LNHNV, CDR2 YYDKDF (reference sequence). The CDR3 loop spans 14 amino acids. V was cut by 5 bases and J by 7 bases, with 17 bases left in between. The CDR3 nucleotides are TGTGCCACCAGCCTCGATGTACAGGTCCTTGGCTACACCTTC. Residues: CATSLDVQVLGYTF.

The rearrangement links TRBV6-8 to TRBJ2-5, with 11 bases lining up with TRBD2. Trimming cost V 4 bases and J 3 bases; bases outside gene matches: 4. Per the germline V gene, CDR1 is MNHGY and CDR2 is SAAAGT. This CDR3 is 15 amino acids long. Here the CDR3 reads CASSLTSGAEETQYF. The CDR3 DNA sequence: TGTGCCAGCAGTTTGACTAGCGGGGCCGAAGAGACCCAGTACTTC.

This chain uses TRBV19 with TRBJ2-7; D is perhaps TRBD1 (6 bases). V was pared by 5 bases and J by 7 bases, with 15 bases between. The CDR3 totals 13 residues. Germline V gene sequence: CDR1 LNHDA, CDR2 SQIVND (reference sequence). The DNA for the CDR3 is TGTGCCAGTAGTGGTCAGGGGATTCGGGAGCAGTACTTC. Translating gives CASSGQGIREQYF.

The chain links TRBV10-3 to TRBJ1-1; 9 bases align to TRBD1. The J segment lost 1 base and the V segment lost 10 bases, leaving 10 bases of the junction unmatched. The CDR3 totals 15 residues. Germline CDR1 and CDR2: ENHRY and SYGVKD. The CDR3 loop is CASRDRDAQNTEAFF. The CDR3 coding sequence is TGTGCCAGTAGGGACAGGGATGCTCAGAACACTGAAGCTTTCTTT.

This chain uses TRBV29-1 with TRBJ2-1, with D possibly matching TRBD2 (6 bases). Trimming stripped 2 bases from V and 9 bases from J, with 14 bases between. From germline, CDR1 is SQVTM and CDR2 ANQGSEA. The CDR3 sequence is 13 residues long. CDR3 in DNA: TGCAGCGTTGAAATACGGACTAATGGTGAGCAGTTCTTC. Amino acids: CSVEIRTNGEQFF.

This clone was seen a few times. The V and J genes are TRBV11-3 and TRBJ1-5; the D is unclear. CDR1 is SGHNT, CDR2 YENEEA, per germline. The CDR3 covers 16 residues. V dropped 1 base and J dropped 0 bases, with 10 bases sitting between them. The DNA of the CDR3 is TGTGCCAGCAGCTTAGGACCAAGCTATAGCAATCAGCCCCAGCATTTT. Translation: CASSLGPSYSNQPQHF.

This clone was picked up a small number of times. This chain links TRBV6-8 with TRBJ2-7, with 12 bases matching TRBD2. The CDR3 extends over 14 amino acids. After removal of 6 bases from V and 5 bases from J, the junction contained 5 bases not matched to a gene. CDR1 and CDR2 from the germline V gene are MNHGY and SAAAGT. CDR3 coding DNA: TGTGCCAGCAGCTGGACTAGCGGGAAAGACGAGCAGTACTTC. Encoded protein: CASSWTSGKDEQYF.

The chain combines TRBV12-5 with TRBJ1-5, with unresolved D. Germline V CDR1 and CDR2: LGHNT, FRNRAP. V was pared by 7 bases and J by 1 base, with 14 bases between. The CDR3 runs to 15 residues. The CDR3 nucleotides read TGTGCTAGTGAGGTAAGGTTAGGGAGCAATCAGCCCCAGCATTTT. It is translated as CASEVRLGSNQPQHF.

This clone turned up a few times. The rearrangement joins TRBV6-8 to TRBJ2-3; no reliable D call. CDR3 length: 14 amino acids. Trimming stripped 0 bases from V and 2 bases from J, with 6 bases between. The germline gives CDR1 MNHGY, CDR2 SAAAGT. The CDR3 nucleotides are TGTGCCAGCAGTTACTCGATTTTCACAGATACGCAGTATTTT. It codes for CASSYSIFTDTQYF.

The chain combines TRBV6-8 with TRBJ2-2; D unclear. The CDR3 spans 16 residues. Germline CDR1 MNHGY, CDR2 SAAAGT. Trimming left V 5 bases short and J 7 bases short, with 20 bases between. The chain's CDR3 is CASSPGPALSGGELFF. DNA for the CDR3: TGTGCCAGCAGTCCTGGGCCGGCCCTTAGTGGCGGGGAGCTGTTTTTT.

DNA of the CDR3: TGTGCCAGCAGTTACTCGCAGGTACACTTCACCGGGGAGCTGTTTTTT. This codes for CASSYSQVHFTGELFF. This chain uses TRBV6-8 with TRBJ2-2; D not resolved. The CDR3 loop spans 16 amino acids. Germline V gives CDR1 MNHGY, CDR2 SAAAGT. V lost 0 bases and J 4 bases, leaving 12 bases between the germline ends.

The rearrangement links TRBV29-1 to TRBJ2-2; TRBD2 matches at 8 bases. Unmatched junction bases numbered 8, after V lost 6 bases and J lost 5 bases. The CDR3 has 14 residues. Germline CDR1 SQVTM, CDR2 ANQGSEA. This CDR3 is CSVAVSGRTGELFF. The CDR3 nucleotides are TGCAGCGTGGCAGTGAGCGGGAGAACCGGGGAGCTGTTTTTT.

The rearrangement joins TRBV19 to TRBJ2-4, with D possibly matching TRBD2 (5 bases). This CDR3 is built from 13 residues. From germline, CDR1 is LNHDA and CDR2 SQIVND (reference sequence). V was cut by 7 bases and J by 8 bases, with 15 bases left in between. CDR3 in DNA: TGTGCCAGTAAAAGCGGAAGTCGGGACATTCAGTACTTC. Its protein is CASKSGSRDIQYF.

This rearrangement joins TRBV28 to TRBJ1-1, with D possibly matching TRBD1 (6 bases). CDR3 size: 14 residues. Germline V CDR1 and CDR2: MDHEN, SYDVKM. Trimming cost V 5 bases and J 3 bases, with 13 bases left between them. CDR3 nucleotide sequence: TGTGCCAGCAGTCCCTGGACAGCGGACACTGAAGCTTTCTTT. Encoded protein: CASSPWTADTEAFF.

The genes are TRBV9 and TRBJ1-1; TRBD1 matches 11 bases. J lost 5 bases, V lost 5 bases, and 5 bases had no gene match. Germline V gene lookup returns CDR1 SGDLS and CDR2 YYNGEE. CDR3 length: 14 residues. CDR3 in amino acids: CASSGQGAGTEAFF. The CDR3 DNA reads as TGTGCCAGCAGTGGACAGGGGGCGGGAACTGAAGCTTTCTTT.

This sequence joins TRBV14 and TRBJ1-4; D is unclear. The CDR3 is 12 residues long. Trimming cost V 4 bases and J 3 bases, with 3 bases left between them. The germline gives CDR1 SGHDN, CDR2 FVKESK. CDR3 coding DNA: TGTGCCAGCAGCCTAGCTAATGAAAAACTGTTTTTT. It encodes CASSLANEKLFF.

The genes are TRBV6-8 and TRBJ1-5; TRBD1 matches 7 bases. This CDR3 has 13 amino acids. V lost 6 bases, J lost 11 bases, and 10 bases stayed unmatched. Germline CDR1 MNHGY, CDR2 SAAAGT. The CDR3 DNA sequence: TGTGCCAGCAGACCGACAGGGACGTGGGCCCAGCATTTT. Encoded protein: CASRPTGTWAQHF.